The entry below gives a single T cell receptor beta chain sequence along with its context. The donors were all Caucasian adults (living in Nashville, Tennessee). This entry belongs to a study of shared clonotypes between healthy human individuals. The CDR3 has 16 amino acids. Germline V CDR1 and CDR2: SGHRS, YFSETQ. Trimming shortened V by 2 bases and J by 0 bases, and 12 bases separated the two germline ends. Every subset had its genomic DNA shared out evenly among several immunoSEQ plates. Here immunoSEQ multiplex PCR was the method, and the copy in TCRdb shows in-frame clones only, minus some. Of some 1.4 million clones listed, more than 95% are singletons.

This chain links TRBV5-1 with TRBJ2-1; the D gene is possibly TRBD2 (6 bases). This sequence was found in a man aged 25-40 years in good health. Sequencing input: naive CD4+ T cells sorted from blood. Subset meaning: CD45RA+ positively selected. Written as DNA, the CDR3 is TGCGCCAGCAGCTTTGTGTGGGGAGGCTCCTACAATGAGCAGTTCTTC. Translation gives CASSFVWGGSYNEQFF.